This section outlines one T cell receptor beta chain sequence together with its context. The target antigen is unknown. This CDR3 spans 17 amino acids. The V and J ends lost 0 bases and 4 bases respectively, with 18 bases between them. Germline CDR1 LNHDA, CDR2 SQIVND (reference sequence). This sample is drawn from a study of graft-versus-host responses after intestinal transplantation. Study overall: Each recipient received anti-thymocyte globulin induction, then tacrolimus and steroids for three to four years.

Overall study findings and caveats: Early post-transplant HvG declines showed an association with peak circulating GvH clone levels. When patients had graft-donor T cell macrochimerism, their allografts held high graft-versus-host to host-versus-graft clonal ratios. Present in recipient marrow, GvH clones included some that appeared first in ileum or blood.

Repertoires were generated with immunoSEQ multiplex PCR, while TCRdb's copy carries only in-frame clones and drops some. Among 85,000 to 110,000 clones, more than 85% were seen once, and the ten largest hold around 1%. Sequencing was performed on unstimulated CD8+ T cells sorted from spleen or lymph node cells, taken before intestinal transplant. This TCR derives from a human donor who received an intestinal transplant. The chain uses TRBV19 and TRBJ1-2, with D possibly being TRBD1 (5 bases). This CDR3 reads CASSIDAGGEGSYGYTF. In nucleotides, the CDR3 is TGTGCCAGTAGTATAGATGCCGGTGGGGAGGGGAGCTATGGCTACACCTTC.